This T cell receptor (beta chain) was found in a study of blood T cells in healthy people across ages. Regarding the study as a whole: Expanded clonotype shifts may have been confounded, as the donors had an unknown CMV status. Naive and antigen-experienced cells were not separated, limiting conclusive comparison.

The CDR3 loop spans 13 amino acids. CDR1 is LNHDA, CDR2 SQIVND, per germline (reference sequence). Trimming took 8 bases from V and 7 from J; bases not matched to a gene: 7. The authors ran a second PCR of about 6 to 11 cycles using a sample-barcoded 5' primer and a J-beta primer mix. TCRdb recomputed calls from the 5' RACE reads with MiXCR, one row per CDR3 protein. The profile shows 450,000 to 650,000 distinct CDR3 sequences, 24% of them singletons. Each donor had around 11 milliliters of peripheral blood drawn. Extractions gave at least 5.5 micrograms of total RNA per sample. Concerning this clonotype itself: No antigen is known for it.

The same data also went into a second study, on T cells of mothers and their children.

This chain connects TRBV19 to TRBJ2-7; 11 nucleotides match TRBD1. Sequencing was performed on blood. This sequence was found in a boy under 18 in good health. CDR3 residues: CASAGTGGGEQYF. The DNA of the CDR3 is TGTGCCAGTGCGGGGACAGGGGGAGGAGAGCAGTACTTC.